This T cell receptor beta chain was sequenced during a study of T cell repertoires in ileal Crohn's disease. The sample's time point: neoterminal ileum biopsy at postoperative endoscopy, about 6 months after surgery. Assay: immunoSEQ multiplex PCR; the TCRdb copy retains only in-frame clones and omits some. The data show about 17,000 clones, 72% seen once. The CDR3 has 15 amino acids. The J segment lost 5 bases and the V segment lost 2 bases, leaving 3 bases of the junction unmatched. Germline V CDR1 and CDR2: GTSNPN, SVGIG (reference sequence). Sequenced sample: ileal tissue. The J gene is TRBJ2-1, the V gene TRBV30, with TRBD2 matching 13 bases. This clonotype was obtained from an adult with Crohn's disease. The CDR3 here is CAWSPGLAGNNEQFF. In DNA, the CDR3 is TGTGCCTGGAGTCCGGGACTAGCGGGGAACAATGAGCAGTTCTTC.